The present T cell receptor beta chain was sequenced within a study of Graves' ophthalmopathy and Graves' hyperthyroidism. The CDR3 has 14 residues. The germline CDR1 and CDR2 sequences are MNHEY and SMNVEV (reference sequence). V shed 2 bases and J 2 bases; nucleotides not matched to a gene: 3. The authors amplified TCR beta CDR3 regions, and they did so from RNA transcripts for repertoire sequencing. RT-PCR with HTBI primers came first, then second-round multiplex PCR. TCRdb called the multiplex PCR reads again in MiXCR, with one record for every CDR3 protein. The sample lists 500,000 to 700,000 distinct CDR3 sequences, approximately 21% occurring once. Many counts were recorded for this clonotype.

This chain joins TRBV27 and TRBJ2-7; 7 bases line up with TRBD1. The source is a woman in her late teens or twenties with stable Graves' hyperthyroidism. Some clones in this sample may be carry-over from other donors' samples. Sequenced input: peripheral blood. The CDR3 loop reads CASSLNRGPYEQYF. CDR3 DNA sequence: TGTGCCAGCAGTTTAAACAGGGGCCCCTACGAGCAGTACTTC.